The 31 T cell receptor beta chains in this list originate from one sample, sequenced in a study of vaccination effects on CD4 cells after COVID-19. Sequenced by immunoSEQ multiplex PCR; TCRdb stores in-frame clones only, minus some. Of more than 20,000 clones listed, approximately 76% are singletons. Viral peptide pools were used in the ViraFEST assay to expand antigen-specific CD4+ T cells, and sequencing came afterward. When around 10 days of culture had elapsed, CD4+ T cells were isolated. Participants completed two doses of the BNT162b2 or mRNA-1273 vaccine. The antigens of these receptors remain unknown. Sequencing was performed on CD4+ T cells from PBMCs cultured with HCoV-229E spike peptides, taken after COVID-19 vaccination. All receptors derive from a human donor who received a COVID-19 vaccine.

This chain links TRBV9 with TRBJ1-3; D is possibly TRBD1 (6 bases). The CDR3 spans 16 residues. Germline V gene data show CDR1 as SGDLS and CDR2 as YYNGEE. V was clipped by 1 base and J by 0 bases, with 11 bases between them. DNA for the CDR3: TGTGCCAGCAGCGTAAGTGGGACAACCTCTGGAAACACCATATATTTT. Translation: CASSVSGTTSGNTIYF.

The genes are TRBV24-1 and TRBJ2-3; the match to TRBD2 covers 8 bases. Germline V gene sequence: CDR1 KGHDR, CDR2 SFDVKD. The CDR3 is made up of 20 amino acids. V shed 2 bases and J 0 bases; nucleotides not matched to a gene: 15. CDR3 region: CATSDSLAGFFRPSTDTQYF. The CDR3 DNA is TGTGCCACCAGTGATTCATTAGCGGGGTTCTTCAGACCTAGCACAGATACGCAGTATTTT.

The chain uses TRBV6-1 and TRBJ1-1; tentatively, D is TRBD1 (6 bases). This CDR3 contains 15 residues. Per germline, CDR1 MNHNS and CDR2 SASEGT. With 3 bases removed from V and 5 bases from J, the gap between germline ends came to 16 bases. The CDR3 loop is CASSERGGAITEAFF. CDR3 nucleotide sequence: TGTGCCAGCAGTGAGAGGGGGGGGGCCATAACTGAAGCTTTCTTT.

V gene TRBV27 combines with J gene TRBJ2-4; no firm D call. Germline CDR1 MNHEY, CDR2 SMNVEV (reference sequence). V was shortened by 5 bases and J by 8 bases, with 19 bases between the two germline ends. CDR3 length: 15 residues. For the CDR3, the DNA is TGTGCCAGCAGTGACTTATCCCACTTCGTCCACATTCAGTACTTC. Amino acids: CASSDLSHFVHIQYF.

This clone showed up just a few times. This chain links TRBV10-2 with TRBJ1-1, with TRBD1 identical over 8 bases. The CDR3 extends over 16 amino acids. Germline values: CDR1 WSHSY, CDR2 SAAADI. V shed 7 bases and J 0 bases; nucleotides not matched to a gene: 10. CDR3 nucleotides: TGCGCCAGCATAGACAGGGGAGCTAACTTGAACACTGAAGCTTTCTTT. Translating it yields CASIDRGANLNTEAFF.

The chain combines TRBV5-4 with TRBJ1-1; D is perhaps TRBD1 (6 bases). Germline V gene sequence: CDR1 SGHNT, CDR2 YYREEE (reference sequence). This CDR3 is 14 amino acids long. Deletions cut 4 bases from V and 3 bases from J, with 13 bases between. This chain's CDR3 is CASSIPTGHTEAFF. The CDR3 coding sequence is TGTGCCAGCAGCATCCCGACAGGACACACTGAAGCTTTCTTT.

This rearrangement joins TRBV5-1 to TRBJ1-3, with D maybe TRBD1 (5 bases). The CDR3 is 14 residues long. CDR1 and CDR2 from the germline V gene are SGHRS and YFSETQ. Trimming left V 4 bases short and J 0 bases short, with 8 bases between. CDR3 sequence: CASSQDNSGNTIYF. Here the CDR3 DNA reads TGCGCCAGCAGCCAGGACAACTCTGGAAACACCATATATTTT.

This chain uses TRBV5-1 with TRBJ2-1; 13 bases match TRBD2. The V gene's germline CDR1 is SGHRS and CDR2 YFSETQ. V lost 4 bases, J lost 10 bases, and 8 bases stayed unmatched. The CDR3 has 15 residues. The DNA of the CDR3 is TGCGCCAGCAGCACGGGACTAGCGGGGTCGGAGGAGCAGTTCTTC. It encodes CASSTGLAGSEEQFF.

This CDR3 is CASSLAAEAFF. CDR3 DNA sequence: TGTGCCAGCAGCCTGGCAGCCGAAGCTTTCTTT. The V call is TRBV3-1 (or the pseudogene TRBV3-2), the J call TRBJ1-1, with no clear D. There are 11 residues in the CDR3. Germline lookup yields CDR1 LGHDT and CDR2 YNNKEL (reference sequence). Between the trimmed V and J ends, which lost 4 bases and 8 bases, there was a span of 8 bases.

The chain has TRBV5-1 and TRBJ2-7; TRBD2 aligns across 10 bases. V was clipped by 4 bases and J by 5 bases; unmatched bases: 12. This CDR3 region has 16 residues. CDR1 and CDR2 (germline): SGHRS, YFSETQ. CDR3 sequence reads: CASSPWTSGYFNEQYF. CDR3 bases: TGCGCCAGCAGCCCGTGGACTAGCGGATACTTCAACGAGCAGTACTTC.

The genes are TRBV2 and TRBJ2-3; 9 nucleotides line up with TRBD2. V dropped 4 bases and J dropped 1; count of bases not matched to a gene: 9. The CDR3 runs to 17 residues. In germline, CDR1 is SNHLY, CDR2 FYNNEI. The CDR3 protein is CASSGRGGSRGTDTQYF. Written as DNA, the CDR3 is TGTGCCAGCAGTGGGCGGGGGGGTTCCCGCGGCACAGATACGCAGTATTTT.

The J gene is TRBJ1-5, the V gene TRBV19; unclear D gene. The CDR3 is 13 amino acids. Germline assignment: CDR1 LNHDA and CDR2 SQIVND (reference sequence). The V end lost 7 bases, the J end lost 0 bases, and 7 bases lay between the germline ends. The CDR3 DNA reads as TGTGCCAGTAAAGACAATAGCAATCAGCCCCAGCATTTT. Translation gives CASKDNSNQPQHF.

The V call is TRBV5-1, the J call TRBJ2-7; 7 bases match TRBD2. Germline CDR1 is SGHRS and CDR2 is YFSETQ. Unmatched junction bases numbered 8, after V lost 0 bases and J lost 5 bases. The CDR3 sequence is 15 residues long. In DNA form, the CDR3 reads TGCGCCAGCAGCTTGGATGGCGGGAGTTCCAACGAGCAGTACTTC. Translating gives CASSLDGGSSNEQYF.

The chain has TRBV30 and TRBJ1-2; 7 positions match TRBD1. Germline V gives CDR1 GTSNPN, CDR2 SVGIG (reference sequence). Germline trimming cut 2 bases from V and 8 bases from J; bases unmatched to any gene: 5. The CDR3 sequence is 12 residues long. As DNA, the CDR3 is TGTGCCTGGAGTAGGGCAGGGGGGGGCTACACCTTC. Protein product: CAWSRAGGGYTF.

The chain combines TRBV14 with TRBJ2-5; 7 bases fit TRBD2. This CDR3 is built from 18 residues. Germline CDR1 is SGHDN and CDR2 is FVKESK. The junction had 14 bases not matched to a gene; V was cut back by 0 bases and J by 4 bases. DNA of the CDR3: TGTGCCAGCAGCCAAGAGTTTCGGAGACGGGGAGGGAGAGAGACCCAGTACTTC. It encodes CASSQEFRRRGGRETQYF.

This clone was seen a few times. The chain carries TRBV6-5 and TRBJ1-1; the D gene is possibly TRBD1 (5 bases). Trimming pared 5 bases from V and 2 bases from J, leaving 12 bases between. The germline V gene encodes CDR1 MNHEY and CDR2 SVGAGI. The CDR3 length is 14 residues. CDR3 coding DNA: TGTGCCAGCAGTCCACCGGGACTTAACACTGAAGCTTTCTTT. This gives the protein CASSPPGLNTEAFF.

CDR3 DNA: TGTGCCAGCAACCAGTGGGGTGAGACCCAGTACTTC. Translating it yields CASNQWGETQYF. V is TRBV6-5 and J is TRBJ2-5; D gene ambiguous. Trimming cost V 7 bases and J 5 bases, with 11 bases left between them. The V gene's germline CDR1 is MNHEY and CDR2 SVGAGI. The CDR3 is made up of 12 amino acids.

The J gene is TRBJ2-1, the V gene TRBV2; 10 bases line up with TRBD2. V trimming: 6 bases; J trimming: 8 bases; junction bases outside the gene matches: 13. The CDR3 covers 16 residues. Looked up from germline, CDR1 is SNHLY and CDR2 is FYNNEI. The CDR3, as DNA: TGTGCCAGCAGGGACTACCTTAGCGGGGGGAGGGATGAGCAGTTCTTC. This sequence encodes CASRDYLSGGRDEQFF.

CDR3 in DNA: TGTGCCAGCAGCTTAGACAGGGTATTACGGGGTGGGGAGACCCAGTACTTC. It yields the protein CASSLDRVLRGGETQYF. The V gene is TRBV2, the J gene TRBJ2-5; TRBD1 agrees at 7 bases. V was clipped by 6 bases and J by 5 bases; unmatched bases: 18. Per germline, CDR1 SNHLY and CDR2 FYNNEI. CDR3 length: 17 amino acids.

This chain links TRBV3-1 (or the pseudogene TRBV3-2) with TRBJ2-2; 8 bases are a match to TRBD1. The germline CDR1 and CDR2 sequences are LGHDT and YNNKEL (reference sequence). The CDR3 consists of 15 residues. The V and J ends lost 4 bases and 7 bases, in that order; junction bases with no gene match: 8. The CDR3 loop is CASSPNRGNHGELFF. CDR3 in DNA: TGTGCCAGCAGCCCCAACAGGGGGAATCACGGGGAGCTGTTTTTT.

CDR3 amino acids: CASSYPGQAYEQYF. The DNA for the CDR3 is TGTGCCAGCAGTTACCCGGGACAGGCATACGAGCAGTACTTC. The rearrangement joins TRBV6-5 to TRBJ2-7, with TRBD1 identical over 8 bases. This CDR3 comprises 14 residues. V lost 2 bases to trimming and J lost 4 bases; unmatched junction nucleotides: 4. Germline V CDR1 and CDR2: MNHEY, SVGAGI.

The CDR3 DNA sequence: TGTGCCAGCAGCGTAGCCAGCACCGACAATGAGCAGTTCTTC. Translating it yields CASSVASTDNEQFF. J is TRBJ2-1 and V is TRBV9; D is unresolved. Germline CDR1 SGDLS, CDR2 YYNGEE. The CDR3 has 14 residues. V was shortened by 0 bases and J by 5 bases, with 9 bases between the two germline ends.

The CDR3 DNA reads as TGTGCCAGCTCACCAGAGGGGCGAGCTATTACTAATGAAAAACTGTTTTTT. Residues: CASSPEGRAITNEKLFF. The rearrangement links TRBV18 to TRBJ1-4; D perhaps matches TRBD1 (5 bases). With 2 bases removed from V and 2 bases from J, the gap between germline ends came to 15 bases. CDR3 length: 17 amino acids. Germline assignment: CDR1 KGHSH and CDR2 LQKENI.

A note on this clone: A read error may account for a junction end that differs from germline. The CDR3 DNA is TGTGCCAGCACTTACTCCACCAGGGTTTTATATGAAAAACTGTTTTTT. Translated, it gives CASTYSTRVLYEKLFF. The rearrangement uses TRBV6-5 and TRBJ1-4, with D maybe TRBD1 (5 bases). This CDR3 is built from 16 residues. The germline V gene encodes CDR1 MNHEY and CDR2 SVGAGI.

This chain joins TRBV19 and TRBJ1-5; perhaps TRBD1 as D (6 bases). Trimming took off 3 bases at V and 4 bases at J, with 7 bases between the two ends. Per germline, CDR1 LNHDA and CDR2 SQIVND (reference sequence). The CDR3 consists of 13 residues. In DNA, the CDR3 is TGTGCCAGTAGTATGGACAGAAATCAGCCCCAGCATTTT. Translating gives CASSMDRNQPQHF.

In this sample, this clone turned up once. The V gene is TRBV6-5, the J gene TRBJ2-2, with 12 nucleotides matching TRBD2. The junction had 0 bases not matched to a gene; V was cut back by 0 bases and J by 4 bases. This CDR3 is built from 16 residues. Germline V gene sequence: CDR1 MNHEY, CDR2 SVGAGI. This CDR3 is CASSYSTSGSTGELFF. As DNA, the CDR3 is TGTGCCAGCAGTTACTCGACTAGCGGGAGCACCGGGGAGCTGTTTTTT.

This chain joins TRBV13 and TRBJ2-1, with 7 bases matching TRBD1. After removal of 4 bases from V and 0 bases from J, the junction contained 3 bases not matched to a gene. The germline V gene encodes CDR1 PRHDT and CDR2 FYEKMQ (reference sequence). The CDR3 sequence is 15 residues long. CDR3 protein: CASSYRGPSYNEQFF. CDR3 in DNA: TGTGCCAGCAGCTACAGGGGTCCCTCCTACAATGAGCAGTTCTTC.

V is TRBV9 and J is TRBJ1-3; no clear D. CDR1 is SGDLS and CDR2 is YYNGEE in the germline V gene. Trimming cost V 0 bases and J 2 bases, with 9 bases left between them. The CDR3 loop spans 15 amino acids. For the CDR3, the DNA is TGTGCCAGCAGCGTAGGGAGCACAGCTGGAAACACCATATATTTT. As protein: CASSVGSTAGNTIYF.

This chain uses TRBV6-5 with TRBJ2-7; D not certain. Looked up from germline, CDR1 is MNHEY and CDR2 is SVGAGI. The length of the CDR3 is 15 residues. The ends were cut back, 0 bases at V and 2 bases at J, with 11 bases in the middle. CDR3 in DNA: TGTGCCAGCAGTTACTCGAAGGGCAGCCCCTACGAGCAGTACTTC. Its protein is CASSYSKGSPYEQYF.

The rearrangement uses TRBV3-1 (or the pseudogene TRBV3-2) and TRBJ1-6; D call uncertain. CDR1 and CDR2 (germline): LGHDT, YNNKEL (reference sequence). V was clipped by 0 bases and J by 10 bases, with 7 bases between them. The CDR3 runs 13 residues. The CDR3 DNA is TGTGCCAGCAGCCAAGATTCGGGATCACCCCTCCACTTT. Residues: CASSQDSGSPLHF.

J is TRBJ1-2 and V is TRBV24-1; D is ambiguous. Germline values: CDR1 KGHDR, CDR2 SFDVKD. The CDR3 is 12 amino acids. V was shortened by 6 bases and J by 6 bases, with 10 bases between the two germline ends. CDR3 in amino acids: CATSWGDHGYTF. The DNA for the CDR3 is TGTGCCACCAGTTGGGGAGATCATGGCTACACCTTC.